A selection of T cell receptor beta chains follows, all from one sample in a study of blood T cell repertoires in COVID-19. Assay: immunoSEQ multiplex PCR; the TCRdb copy retains only in-frame clones and omits some. The sample contains about 270,000 clones, 83% of which appear only once. Sequences were obtained from peripheral blood. Every receptor here comes from a woman between 45 and 60 years old who had recovered from COVID-19. Both conserved end residues are part of each CDR3. D genes are given only for firm matches. Size is stated for part of the rows, as once, few or many counts, or as a class when the clone is expanded.

v_gene	abundance	j_gene	d_gene	CDR3aa	CDR3nt
TRBV18	-	TRBJ2-1	TRBD2	CASSRPGLAGVEQFF	TGTGCCAGCTCACGACCGGGACTAGCGGGAGTTGAGCAGTTCTTC
TRBV19	-	TRBJ2-2	-	CASGVGGELFF	TGTGCCAGCGGGGTGGGCGGGGAGCTGTTTTTT
TRBV30	once	TRBJ1-4	-	CAWSTGGAEKLFF	TGTGCCTGGAGTACGGGGGGAGCTGAAAAACTGTTTTTT
TRBV7-2	-	TRBJ2-1	TRBD2	CASSLEPSGRREQFF	TGTGCCAGCAGCTTAGAGCCTAGCGGTAGACGTGAGCAGTTCTTC
TRBV29-1	-	TRBJ2-7	TRBD1	CSVETGGGYEQYF	TGCAGCGTTGAGACAGGGGGAGGCTACGAGCAGTACTTC
TRBV28	-	TRBJ2-5	TRBD1	CASSSGQGETQYF	TGTGCCAGCAGTTCGGGACAGGGCGAGACCCAGTACTTC
TRBV4-1	-	TRBJ1-3	-	CASSQFVVRYSGNTIYF	TGCGCCAGCAGCCAGTTCGTGGTGCGTTATTCTGGAAACACCATATATTTT
TRBV5-1	-	TRBJ2-4	TRBD1	CASSPNGQGIQYF	TGCGCCAGCAGCCCTAACGGACAGGGAATTCAGTACTTC
TRBV7-9	-	TRBJ1-3	-	CASNRDTSGNTIYF	TGTGCCAGCAACAGGGACACCTCTGGAAACACCATATATTTT
TRBV11-2	-	TRBJ2-7	TRBD1	CASSLNRGGYEQYF	TGTGCCAGCAGCCTCAACAGGGGCGGGTACGAGCAGTACTTC
TRBV5-6	-	TRBJ1-1	TRBD1	CASSAGTVNTEAFF	TGTGCCAGCAGCGCCGGGACAGTGAACACTGAAGCTTTCTTT
TRBV7-9	-	TRBJ1-1	-	CASSSGMNTEAFF	TGTGCCAGCAGCTCAGGGATGAACACTGAAGCTTTCTTT
TRBV28	-	TRBJ1-1	-	CASSLGPAAFF	TGTGCCAGCAGTTTGGGCCCAGCAGCTTTCTTT
TRBV12-3/TRBV12-4	few	TRBJ2-7	-	CASSKHGDYEQYF	TGTGCCAGCAGTAAACACGGGGACTACGAGCAGTACTTC
TRBV24-1	-	TRBJ2-1	-	CATSEHPNEQFF	TGTGCCACCAGTGAACACCCCAATGAGCAGTTCTTC
TRBV11-2	-	TRBJ2-1	TRBD2	CASSSPTSGRNNEQFF	TGTGCCAGCAGCTCACCTACTAGCGGGAGAAACAATGAGCAGTTCTTC
TRBV28	-	TRBJ2-7	-	CASSFLLSLAARQMTYEQYF	TGTGCCAGCAGTTTTCTACTATCCCTCGCGGCTCGACAGATGACCTACGAGCAGTACTTC
TRBV18	-	TRBJ1-1	TRBD1	CASSQEGANTEAFF	TGTGCCAGCTCCCAGGAGGGGGCGAACACTGAAGCTTTCTTT
TRBV7-2	-	TRBJ2-5	TRBD1	CASSMQKDRGETQYF	TGTGCCAGCAGCATGCAGAAGGACAGGGGAGAGACCCAGTACTTC
TRBV5-5	once	TRBJ2-4	-	CASSFGGYAGQNIQYF	TGTGCCAGCAGCTTTGGGGGCTACGCGGGTCAAAACATTCAGTACTTC
TRBV5-6	-	TRBJ2-4	TRBD1	CASSFTGGKNIQYF	TGTGCCAGCAGCTTTACAGGGGGGAAAAACATTCAGTACTTC
TRBV7-9	-	TRBJ1-1	-	CASRTAALNTEAFF	TGTGCCAGCAGGACAGCTGCACTGAACACTGAAGCTTTCTTT
TRBV7-9	-	TRBJ2-3	TRBD2	CASSSPLGGGGGTDTQYF	TGTGCCAGCAGCTCCCCCCTCGGTGGCGGGGGGGGCACAGATACGCAGTATTTT
TRBV9	-	TRBJ1-1	-	CASSVATGKAFF	TGTGCCAGCAGCGTAGCTACGGGGAAAGCTTTCTTT
TRBV7-7	-	TRBJ2-3	-	CASSPKHGDTQYF	TGTGCCAGCAGCCCGAAACACGGGGATACGCAGTATTTT
TRBV4-3	-	TRBJ2-7	TRBD2	CASSQGGSAGGSYEQYF	TGCGCCAGCAGCCAAGGGGGGTCGGCGGGGGGCTCCTACGAGCAGTACTTC
TRBV4-1	-	TRBJ2-7	TRBD1	CASSPDRGETDEQYF	TGCGCCAGCAGCCCTGACAGGGGCGAGACGGACGAGCAGTACTTC
TRBV3-1/TRBV3-2	-	TRBJ2-2	TRBD2	CASSQEASGGNTGELFF	TGTGCCAGCAGCCAAGAGGCTAGCGGGGGAAACACCGGGGAGCTGTTTTTT
TRBV6-5	-	TRBJ1-5	-	CASSLTERNQPQHF	TGTGCCAGCAGCCTGACAGAAAGGAATCAGCCCCAGCATTTT
TRBV4-3	-	TRBJ1-1	TRBD1	CASSQDGPGQGGTEAFF	TGCGCCAGCAGCCAAGACGGTCCCGGACAGGGAGGCACTGAAGCTTTCTTT
TRBV4-3	-	TRBJ1-2	-	CASSQEGSGSYGYTF	TGCGCCAGCAGCCAAGAAGGGTCGGGATCCTATGGCTACACCTTC
TRBV27	-	TRBJ2-7	TRBD2	CASSFPETSGSSYEQYF	TGTGCCAGCAGTTTCCCCGAGACTAGCGGGAGTTCCTACGAGCAGTACTTC
TRBV11-1	-	TRBJ2-3	TRBD2	CASSSPGGADTQYF	TGTGCCAGCAGCAGCCCGGGAGGGGCAGATACGCAGTATTTT
TRBV7-2	-	TRBJ2-2	-	CASSLGTDLGELFF	TGTGCCAGCAGCTTAGGTACAGACCTCGGGGAGCTGTTTTTT
TRBV28	-	TRBJ1-1	TRBD1	CASSTPTGGMAFF	TGTGCCAGCAGTACCCCGACAGGGGGCATGGCTTTCTTT
TRBV18	-	TRBJ2-2	-	CASSPRGGGVTGELFF	TGTGCCAGCTCACCACGTGGCGGGGGCGTCACCGGGGAGCTGTTTTTT
TRBV19	-	TRBJ1-4	-	CASSRGAANEKLFF	TGTGCCAGTAGTCGGGGGGCGGCTAATGAAAAACTGTTTTTT
TRBV2	-	TRBJ1-2	-	CASRPEGSYGYTF	TGTGCCAGCAGGCCTGAAGGGAGCTATGGCTACACCTTC
TRBV14	-	TRBJ1-1	-	CASSQSGGTEAFF	TGTGCCAGCAGCCAAAGCGGAGGGACTGAAGCTTTCTTT
TRBV28	few	TRBJ2-7	-	CASSSVGGEQYF	TGTGCCAGCAGTTCAGTGGGGGGCGAGCAGTACTTC